A selection of T cell receptor beta chains follows, all from one sample in a study of T-cell reconstitution after alpha-beta-depleted transplantation in children. In TCRdb, the PCR reads were re-called with MiXCR into one record per CDR3 protein. The repertoire includes 800,000 to 1,000,000 distinct CDR3 sequences, roughly 29% of them detected once, and approximately 30% sits in the top ten. Sequenced here: PBMCs, mostly from graft donor cells, sampled 360 days after TCRalphabeta/CD19-depleted stem cell transplant. These receptors all stem from a boy younger than two who had a stem cell transplant for SCID, so the T cells may come from the graft donor. Each CDR3 is given with its conserved first and last residue. Fields, in order: CDR3 protein, V gene, J gene.

CDR3aa: CASSPYLRLAGSTDTQYF
v_gene: TRBV7-3
j_gene: TRBJ2-3

CDR3aa: CASSRQESYNEQFF
v_gene: TRBV12-3/TRBV12-4
j_gene: TRBJ2-1

CDR3aa: CSAVRGPLNTEAFF
v_gene: TRBV20-1
j_gene: TRBJ1-1

CDR3aa: CASSFTGITDTQYF
v_gene: TRBV12-3/TRBV12-4
j_gene: TRBJ2-3

CDR3aa: CASSLDPNSGLSSYEQYF
v_gene: TRBV5-1
j_gene: TRBJ2-7

CDR3aa: CASRARDRQPQHF
v_gene: TRBV12-3/TRBV12-4
j_gene: TRBJ1-5

CDR3aa: CSVAGTGDSYEQYF
v_gene: TRBV29-1
j_gene: TRBJ2-7

CDR3aa: CAISPGTPEQYF
v_gene: TRBV10-3
j_gene: TRBJ2-7

CDR3aa: CASSLQWNTEAFF
v_gene: TRBV7-2
j_gene: TRBJ1-1

CDR3aa: CASSLTGGAGANVLTF
v_gene: TRBV7-3
j_gene: TRBJ2-6